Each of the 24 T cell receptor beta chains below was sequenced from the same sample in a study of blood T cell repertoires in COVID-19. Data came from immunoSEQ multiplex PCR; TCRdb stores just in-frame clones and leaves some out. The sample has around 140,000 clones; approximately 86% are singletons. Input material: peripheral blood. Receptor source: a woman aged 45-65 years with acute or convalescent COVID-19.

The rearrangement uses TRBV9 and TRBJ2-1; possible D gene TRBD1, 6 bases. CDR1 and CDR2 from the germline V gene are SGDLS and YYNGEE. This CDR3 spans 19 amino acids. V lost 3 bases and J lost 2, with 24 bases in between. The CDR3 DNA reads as TGTGCCAGCAGCGAAGGAGAACCCGCGCTAAGGGGGACCTACAATGAGCAGTTCTTC. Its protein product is CASSEGEPALRGTYNEQFF.

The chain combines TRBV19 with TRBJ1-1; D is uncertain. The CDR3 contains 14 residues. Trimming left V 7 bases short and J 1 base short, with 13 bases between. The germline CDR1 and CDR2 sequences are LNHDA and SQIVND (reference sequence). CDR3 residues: CASTPLTGNTEAFF. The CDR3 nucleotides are TGTGCCAGTACCCCATTAACCGGGAACACTGAAGCTTTCTTT.

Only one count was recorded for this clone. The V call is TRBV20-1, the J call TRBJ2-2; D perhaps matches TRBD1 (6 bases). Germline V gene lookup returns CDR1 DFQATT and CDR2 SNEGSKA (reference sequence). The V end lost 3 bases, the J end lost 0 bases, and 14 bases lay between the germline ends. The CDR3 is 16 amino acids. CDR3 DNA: TGCAGTGCTAGTATCCCCGGGACATCGAACACCGGGGAGCTGTTTTTT. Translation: CSASIPGTSNTGELFF.

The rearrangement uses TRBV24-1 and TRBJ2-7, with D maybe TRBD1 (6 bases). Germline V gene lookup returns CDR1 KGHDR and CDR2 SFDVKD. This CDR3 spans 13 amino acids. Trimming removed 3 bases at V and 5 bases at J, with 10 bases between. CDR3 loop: CATSDNRAHEQYF. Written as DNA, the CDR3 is TGTGCCACCAGTGATAACAGGGCCCACGAGCAGTACTTC.

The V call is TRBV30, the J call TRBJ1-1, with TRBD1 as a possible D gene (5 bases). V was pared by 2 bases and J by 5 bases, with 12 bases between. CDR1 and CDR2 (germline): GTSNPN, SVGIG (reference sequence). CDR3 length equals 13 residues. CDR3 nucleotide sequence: TGTGCCTGGAGTAGCCAGGGTGTGACTGAAGCTTTCTTT. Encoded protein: CAWSSQGVTEAFF.

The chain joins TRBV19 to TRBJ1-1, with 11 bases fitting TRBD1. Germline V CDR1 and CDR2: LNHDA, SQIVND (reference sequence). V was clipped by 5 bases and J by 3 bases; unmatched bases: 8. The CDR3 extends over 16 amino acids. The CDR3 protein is CASSWDRGERDTEAFF. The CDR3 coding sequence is TGTGCCAGTAGTTGGGACAGGGGGGAGCGCGACACTGAAGCTTTCTTT. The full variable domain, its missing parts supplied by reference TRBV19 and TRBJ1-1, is DGGITQSPKYLFRKEGQNVTLSCEQNLNHDAMYWYRQDPGQGLRLIYYSQIVNDFQKGDIAEGYSVSREKKESFPLTVTSAQKNPTAFYLCASSWDRGERDTEAFFGQGTRLTVV.

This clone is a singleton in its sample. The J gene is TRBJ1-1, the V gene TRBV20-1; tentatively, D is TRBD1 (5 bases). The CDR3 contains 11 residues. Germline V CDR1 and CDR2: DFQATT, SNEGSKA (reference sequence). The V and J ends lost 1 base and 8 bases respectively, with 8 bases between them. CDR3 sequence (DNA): TGCAGTGCTAGAGGACAGAACGAAGCTTTCTTT. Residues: CSARGQNEAFF.

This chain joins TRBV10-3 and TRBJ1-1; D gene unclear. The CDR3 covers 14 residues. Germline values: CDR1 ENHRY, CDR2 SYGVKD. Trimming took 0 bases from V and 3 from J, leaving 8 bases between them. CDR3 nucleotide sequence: TGTGCCATCAGTGAGTCGAGGAGAGACACTGAAGCTTTCTTT. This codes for CAISESRRDTEAFF.

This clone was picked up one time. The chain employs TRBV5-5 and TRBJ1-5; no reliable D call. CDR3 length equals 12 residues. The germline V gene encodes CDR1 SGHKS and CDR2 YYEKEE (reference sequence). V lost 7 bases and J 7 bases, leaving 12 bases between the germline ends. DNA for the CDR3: TGTGCCAGCGGGGAGGTGGGACAGCCCCAGCATTTT. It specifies CASGEVGQPQHF.

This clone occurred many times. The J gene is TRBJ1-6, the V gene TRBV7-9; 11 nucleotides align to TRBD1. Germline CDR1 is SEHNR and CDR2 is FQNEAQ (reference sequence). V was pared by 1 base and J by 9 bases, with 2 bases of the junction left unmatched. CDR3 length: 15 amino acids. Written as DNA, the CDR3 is TGTGCCAGCAGCTTAGATGGGACAGGGGGTTCACCCCTCCACTTT. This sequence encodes CASSLDGTGGSPLHF.

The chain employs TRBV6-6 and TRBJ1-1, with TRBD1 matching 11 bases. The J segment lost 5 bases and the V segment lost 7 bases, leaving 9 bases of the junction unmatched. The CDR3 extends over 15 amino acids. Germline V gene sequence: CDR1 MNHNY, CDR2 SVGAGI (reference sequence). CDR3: CASIPGQGASTEAFF. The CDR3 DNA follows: TGTGCCAGCATCCCAGGACAGGGGGCGAGTACTGAAGCTTTCTTT.

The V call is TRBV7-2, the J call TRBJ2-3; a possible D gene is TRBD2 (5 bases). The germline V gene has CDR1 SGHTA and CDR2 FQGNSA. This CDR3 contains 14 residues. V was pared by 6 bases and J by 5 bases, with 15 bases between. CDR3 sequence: CASRPGGGGDTQYF. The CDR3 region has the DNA TGTGCCAGCAGACCCGGAGGCGGTGGAGATACGCAGTATTTT.

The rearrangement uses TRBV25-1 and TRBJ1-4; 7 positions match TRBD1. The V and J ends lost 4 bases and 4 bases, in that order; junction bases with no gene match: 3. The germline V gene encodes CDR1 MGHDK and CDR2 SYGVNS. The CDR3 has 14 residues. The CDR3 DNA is TGTGCCAGCAGTGGGGGACAGTTTAATGAAAAACTGTTTTTT. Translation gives CASSGGQFNEKLFF.

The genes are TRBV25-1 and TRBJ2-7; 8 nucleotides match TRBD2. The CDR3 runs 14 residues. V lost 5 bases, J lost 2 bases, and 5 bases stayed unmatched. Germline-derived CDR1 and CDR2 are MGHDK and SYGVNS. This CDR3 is CASSPRGGAYEQYF. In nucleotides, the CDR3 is TGTGCCAGCAGTCCCCGGGGGGGAGCCTACGAGCAGTACTTC.

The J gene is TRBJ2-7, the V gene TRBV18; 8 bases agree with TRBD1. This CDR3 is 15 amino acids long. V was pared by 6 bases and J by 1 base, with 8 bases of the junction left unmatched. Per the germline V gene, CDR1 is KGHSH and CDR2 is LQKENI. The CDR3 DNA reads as TGTGCCAGCTCCCCCCGGGGACAGGTGTCCTACGAGCAGTACTTC. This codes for CASSPRGQVSYEQYF. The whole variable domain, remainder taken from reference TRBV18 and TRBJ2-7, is NAGVMQNPRHLVRRRGQEARLRCSPMKGHSHVYWYRQLPEEGLKFMVYLQKENIIDESGMPKERFSAEFPKEGPSILRIQQVVRGDSAAYFCASSPRGQVSYEQYFGPGTRLTVT.

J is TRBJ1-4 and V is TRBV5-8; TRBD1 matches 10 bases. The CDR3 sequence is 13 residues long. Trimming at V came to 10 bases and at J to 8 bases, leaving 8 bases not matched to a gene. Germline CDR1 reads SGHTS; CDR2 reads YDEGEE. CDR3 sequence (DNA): TGTGCCGCCAGACAGGGGGCAGGCGAAAAACTGTTTTTT. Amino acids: CAARQGAGEKLFF.

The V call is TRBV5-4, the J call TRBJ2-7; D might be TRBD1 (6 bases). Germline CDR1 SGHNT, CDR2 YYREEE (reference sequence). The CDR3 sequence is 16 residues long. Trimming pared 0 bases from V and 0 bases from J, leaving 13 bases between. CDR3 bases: TGTGCCAGCAGCTTGGACAGGGAGAGGAGCTCCTACGAGCAGTACTTC. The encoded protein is CASSLDRERSSYEQYF.

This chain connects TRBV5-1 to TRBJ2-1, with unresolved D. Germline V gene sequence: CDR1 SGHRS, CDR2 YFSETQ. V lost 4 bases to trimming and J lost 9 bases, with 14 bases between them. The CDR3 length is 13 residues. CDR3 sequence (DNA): TGCGCCAGCAGCCTGGACCGCGCTAGTGAGCAGTTCTTC. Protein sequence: CASSLDRASEQFF. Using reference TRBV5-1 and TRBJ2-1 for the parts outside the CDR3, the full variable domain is KAGVTQTPRYLIKTRGQQVTLSCSPISGHRSVSWYQQTPGQGLQFLFEYFSETQRNKGNFPGRFSGRQFSNSRSEMNVSTLELGDSALYLCASSLDRASEQFFGPGTRLTVL.

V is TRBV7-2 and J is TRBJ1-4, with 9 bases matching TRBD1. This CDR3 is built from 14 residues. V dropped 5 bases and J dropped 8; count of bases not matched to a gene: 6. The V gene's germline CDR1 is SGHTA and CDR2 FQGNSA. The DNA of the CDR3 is TGTGCCAGCAGCCGGGGACAGGGCGGGGAAAAACTGTTTTTT. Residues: CASSRGQGGEKLFF.

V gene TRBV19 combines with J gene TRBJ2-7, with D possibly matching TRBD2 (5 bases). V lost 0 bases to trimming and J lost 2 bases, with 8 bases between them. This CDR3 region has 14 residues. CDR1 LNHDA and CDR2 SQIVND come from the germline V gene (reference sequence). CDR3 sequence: CASSIEGRAYEQYF. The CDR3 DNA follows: TGTGCCAGTAGTATAGAAGGGAGAGCCTACGAGCAGTACTTC.

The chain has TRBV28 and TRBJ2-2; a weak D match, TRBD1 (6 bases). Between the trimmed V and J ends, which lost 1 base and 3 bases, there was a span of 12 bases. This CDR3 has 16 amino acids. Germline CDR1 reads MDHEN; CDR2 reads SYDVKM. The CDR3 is CASSLFRTDYTGELFF. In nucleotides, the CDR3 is TGTGCCAGCAGTTTATTCCGGACAGACTACACCGGGGAGCTGTTTTTT. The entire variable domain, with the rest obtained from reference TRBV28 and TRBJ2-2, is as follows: DVKVTQSSRYLVKRTGEKVFLECVQDMDHENMFWYRQDPGLGLRLIYFSYDVKMKEKGDIPEGYSVSREKKERFSLILESASTNQTSMYLCASSLFRTDYTGELFFGEGSRLTVL.

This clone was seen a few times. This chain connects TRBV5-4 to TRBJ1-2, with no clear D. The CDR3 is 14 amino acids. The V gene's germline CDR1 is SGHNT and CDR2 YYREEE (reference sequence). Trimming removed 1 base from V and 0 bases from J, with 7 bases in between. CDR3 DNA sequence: TGTGCCAGCAGCTTGAGAGGATCTAACTATGGCTACACCTTC. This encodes CASSLRGSNYGYTF.

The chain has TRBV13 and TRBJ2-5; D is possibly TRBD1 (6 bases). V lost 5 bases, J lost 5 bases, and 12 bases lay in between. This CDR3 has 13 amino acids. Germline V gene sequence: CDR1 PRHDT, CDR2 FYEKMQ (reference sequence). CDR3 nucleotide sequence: TGTGCCAGCAGCGGGACAATCGGGGAGACCCAGTACTTC. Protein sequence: CASSGTIGETQYF.

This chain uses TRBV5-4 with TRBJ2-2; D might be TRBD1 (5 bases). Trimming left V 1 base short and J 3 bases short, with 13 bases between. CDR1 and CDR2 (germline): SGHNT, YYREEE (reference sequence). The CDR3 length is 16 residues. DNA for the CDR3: TGTGCCAGCAGCTTGAAACGCAGGGCGGACACCGGGGAGCTGTTTTTT. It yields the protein CASSLKRRADTGELFF.